This T cell receptor (beta chain) is drawn from a study of cytomegalovirus exposure and HLA in healthy donors. Study information: Caucasian-associated ancestry cluster membership applied to over 80% of 398 genotyped donors. Notes on the study in general: The study labeled 164 TCR beta chains cytomegalovirus-associated. With later analysis, a missense DCLRE1C variant became linked to TCR beta V- and J-gene trimming. When a later analysis was performed, an Asian-associated ancestry cluster reportedly had fewer N-insertions than the approximately 680-donor mean.

The PCR contained 60 Vbeta and 13 Jbeta primers. Profiling relied on immunoSEQ multiplex PCR, and the TCRdb table lists in-frame clones only, not all of them. Seen here are some 110,000 clones, over 60% observed once, and the top ten hold 5% to 6.5%. About this clone: Its antigen is unknown.

The CDR3 length is 13 residues. After removal of 8 bases from V and 3 bases from J, the junction contained 2 bases not matched to a gene. Germline lookup yields CDR1 LNHDA and CDR2 SQIVND (reference sequence). This TCR was recovered from a man aged 55 to 70 in good health and CMV-seropositive. The sequenced sample consisted of PBMCs. The gene calls are TRBV19 and TRBJ1-5; 9 nucleotides agree with TRBD1. CDR3 sequence: CASRTGVNQPQHF. The CDR3 nucleotides read TGTGCCAGTCGGACAGGGGTCAATCAGCCCCAGCATTTT.